A selection of T cell receptor beta chains follows, all from one sample in a study of T cell responses to AZD1222 COVID-19 vaccine. This table comes from immunoSEQ multiplex PCR, and its TCRdb copy is limited to in-frame clones, with some not included. The data hold around 120,000 clones, with 75% to 90% observed a single time. The input for sequencing was peripheral blood, taken 28 days after the second AZD1222 dose. The origin of the receptors is an adult who received the AZD1222 COVID-19 vaccine. The conserved cysteine and the conserved F or W are not part of the CDR3 here.

v_gene | len | CDR3aa
TRBV4-1 | 14 | ASSIHRDRPSYEQY
TRBV19 | 13 | ASSADSRINQPQH
TRBV7-9 | 13 | ASSPLRTVQETQY
TRBV6-5 | 12 | ASRLQGQGDTIY
TRBV14 | 11 | ASSQDRVYEQY
TRBV7-3 | 13 | ASSLGGALNTEAF
TRBV21-1 | 16 | ASSKDQEGRRAWTEAF
TRBV2 | 11 | ASSEGRANEQF
TRBV6-9 | 12 | ASSSEVGYQPQH
TRBV7-2 | 12 | AGSSTGVTDTQY
TRBV15 | 14 | ATSSERLISSYEQY
TRBV24-1 | 13 | ATSDWTGGTDTQY
TRBV6-4 | 14 | ASSDSKGAASQPQH
TRBV11-1 | 11 | ASSVERGYEQY
TRBV2 | 10 | ASRLQGDEQY
TRBV7-2 | 13 | ASSPGLNVGYEQY
TRBV3-1/TRBV3-2 | 9 | ASRDRGYAF
TRBV5-1 | 13 | ASSFGTGENTEAF
TRBV28 | 15 | ASRRGGAGSRTDTQY
TRBV10-3 | 14 | AISDPPRDSSYEQY
TRBV13 | 12 | ASSLGMSKRELF
TRBV11-3 | 11 | ASSSRPTRELF
TRBV28 | 12 | ASSFPQGRYEQY
TRBV9 | 14 | ASSVDVPEIGWGYT
TRBV6-5 | 13 | ASSSPGQSHYEQY
TRBV18 | 11 | ASSPRGGETQY
TRBV10-1 | 17 | ASSGGPKRESYFTDTQY
TRBV6-2/TRBV6-3 | 11 | ASSRVLYNEQF
TRBV11-3 | 11 | ASSSRQGPTLH
TRBV30 | 12 | AWSSTGVLGEQY
TRBV6-5 | 12 | ASSRSPPYNEQF
TRBV27 | 12 | ASSLAGDYNEQF
TRBV21-1 | 16 | ASSKGGQWAMLNTEAF
TRBV19 | 13 | ASSPGGTPNEKLF
TRBV11-3 | 11 | ASSLYDNQPQH